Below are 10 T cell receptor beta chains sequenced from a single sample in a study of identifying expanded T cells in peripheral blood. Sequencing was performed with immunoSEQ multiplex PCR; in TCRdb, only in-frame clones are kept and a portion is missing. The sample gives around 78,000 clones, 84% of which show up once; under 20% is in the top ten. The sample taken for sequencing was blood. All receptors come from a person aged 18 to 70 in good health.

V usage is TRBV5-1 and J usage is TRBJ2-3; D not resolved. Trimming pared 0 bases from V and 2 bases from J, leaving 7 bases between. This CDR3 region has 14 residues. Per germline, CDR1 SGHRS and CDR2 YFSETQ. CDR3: CASSLESLTDTQYF. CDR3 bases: TGCGCCAGCAGCTTGGAGTCGCTCACAGATACGCAGTATTTT.

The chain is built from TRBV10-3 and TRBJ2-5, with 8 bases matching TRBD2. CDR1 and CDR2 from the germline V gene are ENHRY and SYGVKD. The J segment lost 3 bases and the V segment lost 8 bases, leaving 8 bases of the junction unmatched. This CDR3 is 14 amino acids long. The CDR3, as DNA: TGTGCCATCTCAATCGGGAGGGCCGAAGAGACCCAGTACTTC. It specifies CAISIGRAEETQYF.

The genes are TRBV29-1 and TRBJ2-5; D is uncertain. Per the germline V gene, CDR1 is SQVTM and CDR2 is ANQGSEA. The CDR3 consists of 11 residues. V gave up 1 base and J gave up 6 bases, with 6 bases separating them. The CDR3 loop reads CSVEVAQTQYF. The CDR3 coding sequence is TGCAGCGTTGAAGTTGCGCAGACCCAGTACTTC.

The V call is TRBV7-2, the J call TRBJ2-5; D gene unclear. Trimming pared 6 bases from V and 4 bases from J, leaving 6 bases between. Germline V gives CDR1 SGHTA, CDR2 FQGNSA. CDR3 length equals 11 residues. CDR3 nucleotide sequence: TGTGCCAGCAGGTTTGGAGAGACCCAGTACTTC. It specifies CASRFGETQYF.

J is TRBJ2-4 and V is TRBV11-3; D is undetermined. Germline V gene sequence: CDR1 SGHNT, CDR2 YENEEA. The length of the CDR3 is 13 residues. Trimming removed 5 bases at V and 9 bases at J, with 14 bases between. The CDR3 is CASSLTPETIQYF. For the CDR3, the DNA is TGTGCCAGCAGCCTTACACCGGAGACCATTCAGTACTTC.

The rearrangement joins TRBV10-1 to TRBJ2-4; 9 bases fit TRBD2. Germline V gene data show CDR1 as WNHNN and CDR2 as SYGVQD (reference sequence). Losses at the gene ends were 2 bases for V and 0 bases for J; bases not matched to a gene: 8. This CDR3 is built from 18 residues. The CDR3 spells CASSEPLAGTLAKNIQYF. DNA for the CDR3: TGCGCCAGCAGTGAGCCCCTAGCGGGAACACTAGCCAAAAACATTCAGTACTTC.

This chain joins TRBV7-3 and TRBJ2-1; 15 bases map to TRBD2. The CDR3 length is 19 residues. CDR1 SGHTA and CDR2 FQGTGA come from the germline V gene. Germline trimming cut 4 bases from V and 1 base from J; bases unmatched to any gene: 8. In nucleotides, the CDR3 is TGTGCCAGCAGCTCCTGGACTAGCGGGAGGGCCGAGTCCTACAATGAGCAGTTCTTC. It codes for CASSSWTSGRAESYNEQFF.

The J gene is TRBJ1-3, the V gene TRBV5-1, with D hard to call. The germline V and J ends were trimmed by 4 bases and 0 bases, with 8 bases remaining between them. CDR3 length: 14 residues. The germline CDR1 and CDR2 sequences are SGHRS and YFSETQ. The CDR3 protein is CASSPDFSGNTIYF. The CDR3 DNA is TGCGCCAGCAGCCCGGATTTCTCTGGAAACACCATATATTTT.

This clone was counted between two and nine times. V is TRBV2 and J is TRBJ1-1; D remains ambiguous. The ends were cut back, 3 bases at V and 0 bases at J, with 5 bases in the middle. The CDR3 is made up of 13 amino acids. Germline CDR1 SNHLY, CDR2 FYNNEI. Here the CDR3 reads CASSDGLNTEAFF. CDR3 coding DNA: TGTGCCAGCAGTGACGGGTTGAACACTGAAGCTTTCTTT.

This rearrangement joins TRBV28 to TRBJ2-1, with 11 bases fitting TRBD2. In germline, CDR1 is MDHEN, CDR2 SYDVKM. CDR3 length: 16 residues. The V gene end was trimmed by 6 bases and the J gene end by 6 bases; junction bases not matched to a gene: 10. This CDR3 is CASSQSSGGPGNEQFF. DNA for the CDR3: TGTGCCAGCAGCCAATCTAGCGGGGGGCCGGGCAATGAGCAGTTCTTC.